The table lists the clone carrying this T cell receptor (beta chain) with many counts. Its target is not known. Generation of TCR cDNA used 5'RACE template switching (which added a universal primer site and UMIs). A single record per CDR3 protein comes from TCRdb applying MiXCR to the 5' RACE reads. The data show some 350,000 distinct CDR3 sequences, with 3% to 4.5% seen just once and 20% to 25% held by the top ten. This sample stems from a study of T cells after yellow fever vaccination. The CDR3 runs 14 residues. The V gene end was trimmed by 3 bases and the J gene end by 6 bases; junction bases not matched to a gene: 4. CDR1 and CDR2 from the germline V gene are KGHSH and LQKENI. The study, taken as a whole, reports: Only a minor proportion of clonotypes was detected across both CD4 and CD8 compartments. The secondary T-cell response peaked on day 5, not day 15, but was weaker. Post-booster repertoires again held most primary-vaccination clones (96% CD4, about 88% CD8).

The sequence derives from a man in his late teens or twenties who received the YFV17D yellow fever vaccine. Specimen: PBMCs, collected 5 days after the yellow fever booster vaccination. J is TRBJ1-5 and V is TRBV18; TRBD1 aligns across 8 bases. CDR3: CASSPGQGLQPQHF. The CDR3 bases are TGTGCCAGCTCACCCGGACAGGGTCTTCAGCCCCAGCATTTT.